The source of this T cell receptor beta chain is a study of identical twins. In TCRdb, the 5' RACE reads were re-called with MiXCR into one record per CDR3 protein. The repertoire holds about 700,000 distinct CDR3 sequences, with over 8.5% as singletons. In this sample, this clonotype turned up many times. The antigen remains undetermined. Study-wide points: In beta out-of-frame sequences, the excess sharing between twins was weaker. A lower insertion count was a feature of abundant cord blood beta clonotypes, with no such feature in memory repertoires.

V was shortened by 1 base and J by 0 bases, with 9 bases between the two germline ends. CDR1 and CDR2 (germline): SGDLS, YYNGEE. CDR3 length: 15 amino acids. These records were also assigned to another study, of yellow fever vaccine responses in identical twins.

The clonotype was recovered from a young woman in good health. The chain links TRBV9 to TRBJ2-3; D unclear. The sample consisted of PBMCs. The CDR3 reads CASSVYGGSTDTQYF. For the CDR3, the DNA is TGTGCCAGCAGCGTATATGGCGGTAGCACAGATACGCAGTATTTT.